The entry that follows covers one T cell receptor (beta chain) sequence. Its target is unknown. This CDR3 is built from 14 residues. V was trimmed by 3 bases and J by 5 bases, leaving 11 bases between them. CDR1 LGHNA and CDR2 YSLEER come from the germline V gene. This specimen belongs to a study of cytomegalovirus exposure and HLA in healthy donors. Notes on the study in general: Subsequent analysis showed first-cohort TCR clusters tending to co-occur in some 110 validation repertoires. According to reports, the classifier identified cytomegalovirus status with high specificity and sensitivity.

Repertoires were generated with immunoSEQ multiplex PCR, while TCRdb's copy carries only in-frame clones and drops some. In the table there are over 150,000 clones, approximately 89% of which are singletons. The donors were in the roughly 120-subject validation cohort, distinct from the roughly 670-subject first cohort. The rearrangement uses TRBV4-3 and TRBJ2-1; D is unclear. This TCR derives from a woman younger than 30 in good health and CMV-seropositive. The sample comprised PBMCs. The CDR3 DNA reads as TGCGCCAGCAGCCAGGGCCTGGAACACAATGAGCAGTTCTTC. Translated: CASSQGLEHNEQFF.